Shown below are 19 T cell receptor beta chains from a single sample sequenced in a study of neurological immune-mediated disorders. MiXCR was run by TCRdb on the 5' RACE reads, yielding one entry per CDR3 protein. The profile shows tens of thousands of distinct CDR3 sequences, about 2.5% of them singletons. The specimen sequenced was PBMCs. These TCRs come from a man aged 50 to 60 with multiple sclerosis.

This clonotype came up many times. This chain connects TRBV27 to TRBJ2-5; D unresolved. The CDR3 is made up of 14 amino acids. Germline V gene data show CDR1 as MNHEY and CDR2 as SMNVEV (reference sequence). With 3 bases removed from V and 4 bases from J, the gap between germline ends came to 12 bases. As DNA, the CDR3 is TGTGCCAGCAGTTTCGTTGGCAGGAGAGAGACCCAGTACTTC. This codes for CASSFVGRRETQYF.

This clonotype was found many times. The V call is TRBV7-9, the J call TRBJ1-4, with D unclear. CDR3 length: 12 residues. V was pared by 3 bases and J by 7 bases, with 6 bases between. The germline gives CDR1 SEHNR, CDR2 FQNEAQ (reference sequence). CDR3 amino acids: CASSFGSEKLFF. CDR3 sequence (DNA): TGTGCCAGCAGCTTCGGGAGTGAAAAACTGTTTTTT. The full variable domain, with the rest looked up from reference TRBV7-9 and TRBJ1-4, is DTGVSQNPRHKITKRGQNVTFRCDPISEHNRLYWYRQTLGQGPEFLTYFQNEAQLEKSRLLSDRFSAERPKGSFSTLEIQRTEQGDSAMYLCASSFGSEKLFFGSGTQLSVL.

This rearrangement joins TRBV14 to TRBJ1-1; 8 positions agree with TRBD1. With V trimmed by 4 bases and J by 6 bases, 10 bases remained unmatched. This CDR3 is 15 amino acids long. Germline V gives CDR1 SGHDN, CDR2 FVKESK. In DNA, the CDR3 is TGTGCCAGCAGCCCCTCAGGGGGCGCTGGGGCTGAAGCTTTCTTT. This codes for CASSPSGGAGAEAFF.

This clonotype was seen many times. The rearrangement links TRBV7-9 to TRBJ1-6; 8 bases are a match to TRBD1. Germline assignment: CDR1 SEHNR and CDR2 FQNEAQ (reference sequence). The J segment lost 6 bases and the V segment lost 5 bases, leaving 3 bases of the junction unmatched. This CDR3 has 14 residues. CDR3 sequence reads: CASSLDRVNSPLHF. In nucleotides, the CDR3 is TGTGCCAGCAGCCTGGACAGGGTTAATTCACCCCTCCACTTT. Based on the CDR3 plus reference TRBV7-9 and TRBJ1-6, the full variable domain is DTGVSQNPRHKITKRGQNVTFRCDPISEHNRLYWYRQTLGQGPEFLTYFQNEAQLEKSRLLSDRFSAERPKGSFSTLEIQRTEQGDSAMYLCASSLDRVNSPLHFGNGTRLTVT.

This clonotype came up many times. The rearrangement links TRBV7-9 to TRBJ2-7; TRBD1 aligns across 7 bases. The CDR3 is made up of 14 amino acids. The ends lost 5 bases at V and 3 bases at J; junction bases unmatched: 7. The germline V gene encodes CDR1 SEHNR and CDR2 FQNEAQ (reference sequence). This chain's CDR3 is CASSVGTVLYEQYF. CDR3 DNA: TGTGCCAGCAGCGTAGGGACAGTCCTCTACGAGCAGTACTTC.

In its sample, this clonotype was seen many times. The chain carries TRBV7-2 and TRBJ2-7; possibly TRBD1 for D (5 bases). In germline, CDR1 is SGHTA, CDR2 FQGNSA. Trimming took 2 bases from V and 5 from J, leaving 19 bases between them. The CDR3 has 16 amino acids. CDR3 nucleotides: TGTGCCAGCAGCTTATTGGTCGGCCAGGGTGGCCACGAGCAGTACTTC. Translation: CASSLLVGQGGHEQYF.

This clonotype turned up a few times. One base away lies a much larger clone, so this may be a sequencing read error. The chain employs TRBV9 and TRBJ2-7, with D perhaps assigned TRBD1 or TRBD2 (5 bases each). The CDR3 has 12 amino acids. Germline CDR1 is SGDLS and CDR2 is YYNGEE. The CDR3 here is CDSSVELGVLYF. The CDR3 coding sequence is TGTGACAGCAGCGTAGAGCTGGGGGTTCTGTACTTC.

This clonotype was seen ten or more times. The chain uses TRBV20-1 and TRBJ2-2; TRBD1 might be the D (5 bases). The CDR3 covers 13 residues. CDR1 and CDR2 (germline): DFQATT, SNEGSKA (reference sequence). V was clipped by 5 bases and J by 6 bases, with 13 bases between them. The DNA of the CDR3 is TGCAGTGCTCGGGTAGGGGCGGCCGGGGAGCTGTTTTTT. Amino acids: CSARVGAAGELFF.

This clonotype showed up many times. The rearrangement links TRBV7-2 to TRBJ2-5, with D possibly matching TRBD1 (5 bases). The CDR3 is 13 residues long. Per the germline V gene, CDR1 is SGHTA and CDR2 is FQGNSA. Between the trimmed V and J ends, which lost 5 bases and 5 bases, there was a span of 12 bases. The CDR3 loop is CASSRLGQETQYF. The CDR3 DNA reads as TGTGCCAGCAGCCGTCTGGGGCAGGAGACCCAGTACTTC.

This clonotype appeared many times. J is TRBJ2-7 and V is TRBV6-2 or TRBV6-3; D gene uncertain. Deletions cut 6 bases from V and 7 bases from J, with 10 bases between. Germline CDR1 is MNHEY and CDR2 is SVGEGT. The CDR3 has 11 residues. This CDR3 reads CASSSPLEQYF. For the CDR3, the DNA is TGTGCCAGCAGCTCTCCGTTGGAGCAGTACTTC.

This clonotype was recorded many times. The chain joins TRBV7-2 to TRBJ2-7; TRBD1 agrees at 7 bases. V lost 5 bases and J lost 4; bases outside the gene matches: 5. CDR3 length: 13 amino acids. Germline loops: CDR1 SGHTA, CDR2 FQGNSA. The DNA of the CDR3 is TGTGCCAGCAGCCCGGACAGGTTATACGAGCAGTACTTC. The encoded protein is CASSPDRLYEQYF.

This clonotype showed up many times. The germline gene is not matched at one end of the junction; a read error may be the cause. CDR3 residues: CASTLVGSSYEQYF. The DNA for the CDR3 is TGCGCCAGCACCTTGGTAGGGAGCTCCTACGAGCAGTACTTC. The V and J genes are TRBV5-1 and TRBJ2-7; TRBD2 is a possible D gene (5 bases). Germline CDR1 SGHRS, CDR2 YFSETQ. The CDR3 loop spans 14 amino acids. Supplemented by reference TRBV5-1 and TRBJ2-7, the full variable domain reads KAGVTQTPRYLIKTRGQQVTLSCSPISGHRSVSWYQQTPGQGLQFLFEYFSETQRNKGNFPGRFSGRQFSNSRSEMNVSTLELGDSALYLCASTLVGSSYEQYFGPGTRLTVT.

This clonotype showed up many times. V gene TRBV10-3 combines with J gene TRBJ1-2, with D possibly being TRBD1 (5 bases). V lost 3 bases to trimming and J lost 5 bases, with 10 bases between them. This CDR3 is built from 13 residues. Germline V gene sequence: CDR1 ENHRY, CDR2 SYGVKD. The DNA for the CDR3 is TGTGCCATCAGTGAAACAGGCGAATATGGCTACACCTTC. As protein: CAISETGEYGYTF.

This clonotype was observed at least ten times. The chain combines TRBV7-2 with TRBJ1-2; D may be TRBD1 (5 bases). The length of the CDR3 is 14 residues. Germline V gene data show CDR1 as SGHTA and CDR2 as FQGNSA. Trimming left V 5 bases short and J 4 bases short, with 14 bases between. The CDR3 DNA reads TGTGCCAGCAGCGGAGTGGGGGATCGCTATGGCTACACCTTC. Residues: CASSGVGDRYGYTF.

Of note for this clonotype: A much larger clonotype is one base distant, so this may be a read error. The chain employs TRBV5-4 and TRBJ2-7; 10 nucleotides match TRBD1. There are 14 residues in the CDR3. V gave up 3 bases and J gave up 3 bases; unmatched junction bases: 3. Germline CDR1 reads SGHNT; CDR2 reads YYREEE (reference sequence). CDR3 sequence (DNA): TGTGCCAGCAGCTACGGGACAGGGGTCTACGAGCAGTACTTC. Translating it yields CASSYGTGVYEQYF.

The table lists this clonotype with many counts. This rearrangement joins TRBV20-1 to TRBJ2-5; a weak D match, TRBD1 (6 bases). V was shortened by 0 bases and J by 1 base, with 15 bases between the two germline ends. CDR1 is DFQATT and CDR2 is SNEGSKA in the germline V gene (reference sequence). CDR3 length equals 16 residues. In DNA, the CDR3 is TGCAGTGCTAGAGATCCATCGCGGACAGCCCAAGAGACCCAGTACTTC. Translating gives CSARDPSRTAQETQYF.

This clonotype was detected many times. The chain uses TRBV5-6 and TRBJ2-3; weak D call: TRBD2 (5 bases). The V gene lost 3 bases and the J gene lost 6 bases, with 8 bases spanning the gap. The germline gives CDR1 SGHDT, CDR2 YYEEEE. This CDR3 is 12 amino acids long. CDR3 loop: CASSSDSDTQYF. As DNA, the CDR3 is TGTGCCAGCAGCTCGGACTCCGATACGCAGTATTTT.

This clonotype has a count of ten or more. V usage is TRBV28 and J usage is TRBJ2-3, with D unclear. V was clipped by 6 bases and J by 1 base, with 11 bases between them. The germline CDR1 and CDR2 sequences are MDHEN and SYDVKM. The CDR3 runs 14 residues. This chain's CDR3 is CASRGTRGTDTQYF. As DNA, the CDR3 is TGTGCCAGCAGGGGCACTCGTGGCACAGATACGCAGTATTTT.

There are many counts of this clonotype. The chain couples TRBV20-1 to TRBJ1-1; possibly TRBD1 for D (5 bases). The CDR3 totals 13 residues. Trimming shortened V by 3 bases and J by 6 bases, and 14 bases separated the two germline ends. Germline values: CDR1 DFQATT, CDR2 SNEGSKA (reference sequence). CDR3 in DNA: TGCAGTGCTAGTCAGGGAAAACTTGCTGAAGCTTTCTTT. Translating it yields CSASQGKLAEAFF.